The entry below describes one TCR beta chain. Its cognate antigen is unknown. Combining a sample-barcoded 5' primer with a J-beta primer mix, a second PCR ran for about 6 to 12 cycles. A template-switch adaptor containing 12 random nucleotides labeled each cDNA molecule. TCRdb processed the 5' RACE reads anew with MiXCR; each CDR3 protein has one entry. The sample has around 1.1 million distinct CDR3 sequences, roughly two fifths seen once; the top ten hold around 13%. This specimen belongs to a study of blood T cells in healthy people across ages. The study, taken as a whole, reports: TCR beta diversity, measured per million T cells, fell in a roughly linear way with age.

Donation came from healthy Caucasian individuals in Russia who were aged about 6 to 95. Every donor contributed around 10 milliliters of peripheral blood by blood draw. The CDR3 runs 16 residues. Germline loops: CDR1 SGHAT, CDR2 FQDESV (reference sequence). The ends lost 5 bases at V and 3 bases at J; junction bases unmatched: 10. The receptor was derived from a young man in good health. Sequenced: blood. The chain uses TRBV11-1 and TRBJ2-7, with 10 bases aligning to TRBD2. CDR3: CASSIASGGLYYEQYF. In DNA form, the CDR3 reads TGTGCCAGCAGCATCGCTAGCGGGGGACTTTACTACGAGCAGTACTTC.